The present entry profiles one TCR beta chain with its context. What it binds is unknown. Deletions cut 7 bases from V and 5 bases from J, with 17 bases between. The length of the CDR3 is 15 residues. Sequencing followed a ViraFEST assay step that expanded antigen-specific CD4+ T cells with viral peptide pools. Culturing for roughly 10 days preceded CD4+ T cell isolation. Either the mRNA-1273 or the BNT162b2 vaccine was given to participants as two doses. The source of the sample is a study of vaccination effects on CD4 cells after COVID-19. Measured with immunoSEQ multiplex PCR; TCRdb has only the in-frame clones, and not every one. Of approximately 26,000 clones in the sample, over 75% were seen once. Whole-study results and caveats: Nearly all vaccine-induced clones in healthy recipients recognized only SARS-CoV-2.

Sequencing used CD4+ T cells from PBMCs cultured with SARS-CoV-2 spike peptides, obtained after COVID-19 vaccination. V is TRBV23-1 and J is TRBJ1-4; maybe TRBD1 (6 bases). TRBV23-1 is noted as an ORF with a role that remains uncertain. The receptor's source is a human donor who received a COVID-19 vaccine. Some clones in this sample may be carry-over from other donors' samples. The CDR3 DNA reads TGCGCCAGCAAAGGGGGAGTTAGGACGAATGAAAAACTGTTTTTT. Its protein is CASKGGVRTNEKLFF.